The 20 T cell receptor beta chains below were found in one sample sequenced in a study of shared T cell receptors in the human thymus. This table comes from immunoSEQ multiplex PCR, and its TCRdb copy is limited to in-frame clones, with some not included. The repertoire holds about 660,000 clones, over 75% seen once, with 0.01% in the top ten. The same data also went into a second study, on human thymus T cells.

The sequenced sample consisted of thymocytes. All receptors come from a boy in the first two years of life with a congenital heart defect.

The chain has TRBV27 and TRBJ2-2; 7 nucleotides align to TRBD2. Germline V gene data show CDR1 as MNHEY and CDR2 as SMNVEV (reference sequence). With V trimmed by 8 bases and J by 6 bases, 12 bases remained unmatched. The CDR3 has 15 amino acids. For the CDR3, the DNA is TGTGCCAGCTGCAAACAAGCGGGGTTTGCCGGGGAGCTGTTTTTT. This sequence encodes CASCKQAGFAGELFF.

The CDR3 spells CSFLPGVLSYNEQFF. The CDR3 DNA reads as TGCAGCTTCCTCCCCGGGGTCCTCTCCTACAATGAGCAGTTCTTC. The rearrangement uses TRBV29-1 and TRBJ2-1; possibly TRBD2 for D (5 bases). V dropped 8 bases and J dropped 0 bases, with 17 bases sitting between them. Germline V gene data show CDR1 as SQVTM and CDR2 as ANQGSEA. CDR3 length equals 15 residues.

The chain is built from TRBV7-2 and TRBJ2-7; 12 bases map to TRBD2. V lost 5 bases to trimming and J lost 7 bases; unmatched junction nucleotides: 3. This CDR3 contains 13 residues. Looked up from germline, CDR1 is SGHTA and CDR2 is FQGNSA. CDR3 bases: TGTGCCAGCAGCCAGGGACTAGCGGGTGAGCAGTACTTC. Residues: CASSQGLAGEQYF.

This clone was counted between two and nine times. The J gene is TRBJ2-7, the V gene TRBV2; 8 nucleotides align to TRBD1. The germline V gene has CDR1 SNHLY and CDR2 FYNNEI. The CDR3 is made up of 14 amino acids. Germline trimming cut 6 bases from V and 4 bases from J; bases unmatched to any gene: 8. DNA of the CDR3: TGTGCCAGCAGGCTGACAGGGGAGAGGTACGAGCAGTACTTC. It translates to CASRLTGERYEQYF.

The chain recombines TRBV5-1 with TRBJ1-4; possible D gene TRBD1, 5 bases. This CDR3 comprises 14 residues. Looked up from germline, CDR1 is SGHRS and CDR2 is YFSETQ. V lost 4 bases, J lost 0 bases, and 7 bases lay in between. This CDR3 is CASSQGATNEKLFF. Written as DNA, the CDR3 is TGCGCCAGCAGCCAGGGTGCAACTAATGAAAAACTGTTTTTT.

The gene calls are TRBV28 and TRBJ1-5, with a tentative D call TRBD1 (6 bases). This CDR3 spans 16 amino acids. Germline loops: CDR1 MDHEN, CDR2 SYDVKM. The V gene lost 5 bases and the J gene lost 0 bases, with 14 bases spanning the gap. The CDR3: CASSNATGYSNQPQHF. In nucleotides, the CDR3 is TGTGCCAGCAGTAACGCGACAGGTTATAGCAATCAGCCCCAGCATTTT.

The chain couples TRBV4-3 to TRBJ2-7, with TRBD1 as a possible D gene (7 bases). Germline V lookup: CDR1 LGHNA, CDR2 YSLEER. The CDR3 runs to 20 residues. The V and J ends lost 3 bases and 0 bases respectively, with 27 bases between them. CDR3 DNA: TGCGCCAGCAGCCAGGGGTGGCCAGGGGGGATCCGGGATCCCTCCTACGAGCAGTACTTC. This translates into CASSQGWPGGIRDPSYEQYF.

V usage is TRBV7-9 and J usage is TRBJ2-7; possible D gene TRBD1, 5 bases. Germline V gene lookup returns CDR1 SEHNR and CDR2 FQNEAQ (reference sequence). V lost 5 bases to trimming and J lost 2 bases, with 16 bases between them. CDR3 length: 15 amino acids. In nucleotides, the CDR3 is TGTGCCAGCAGCCTGACCCCAGGGCCCACCTACGAGCAGTACTTC. Its protein product is CASSLTPGPTYEQYF.

The genes are TRBV10-2 and TRBJ2-4; D may be TRBD2 (5 bases). V lost 0 bases and J 2 bases, leaving 17 bases between the germline ends. Germline loops: CDR1 WSHSY, CDR2 SAAADI. This CDR3 is built from 18 residues. The CDR3 loop is CASSESREPSKTKNIQYF. As DNA, the CDR3 is TGCGCCAGCAGTGAGTCTAGGGAGCCCTCGAAAACCAAAAACATTCAGTACTTC.

With regard to this clone: The same CDR3 arises from other DNA sequences in this sample as well. The chain uses TRBV19 and TRBJ2-3, with D perhaps TRBD2 (6 bases). V gave up 6 bases and J gave up 0 bases, with 10 bases separating them. Germline CDR1 reads LNHDA; CDR2 reads SQIVND (reference sequence). The CDR3 consists of 14 residues. The CDR3 reads CASSFSGSTDTQYF. In nucleotides, the CDR3 is TGTGCCAGTAGCTTTAGCGGTAGCACAGATACGCAGTATTTT.

The rearrangement joins TRBV19 to TRBJ1-3; tentatively, D is TRBD1 (5 bases). Germline CDR1 reads LNHDA; CDR2 reads SQIVND (reference sequence). Trimming cost V 5 bases and J 2 bases, with 10 bases left between them. This CDR3 contains 14 residues. In DNA, the CDR3 is TGTGCCAGTAGTGCGACAGTGCCTGGAAACACCATATATTTT. It translates to CASSATVPGNTIYF.

The V and J genes are TRBV4-3 and TRBJ1-5; D gene unclear. From germline, CDR1 is LGHNA and CDR2 YSLEER. This CDR3 is built from 18 residues. Trimming removed 4 bases at V and 3 bases at J, with 22 bases between. The CDR3 reads CASSPTHEGSRFNQPQHF. CDR3 nucleotide sequence: TGCGCCAGCAGCCCAACCCACGAGGGTTCGAGGTTCAATCAGCCCCAGCATTTT.

The rearrangement joins TRBV6-6 to TRBJ2-7; 10 bases match TRBD1. The CDR3 contains 14 residues. The germline gives CDR1 MNHNY, CDR2 SVGAGI (reference sequence). J lost 2 bases, V lost 8 bases, and 6 bases had no gene match. Here the CDR3 reads CASGGQGGTYEQYF. The CDR3 nucleotides read TGTGCCAGCGGTGGACAGGGGGGGACCTACGAGCAGTACTTC.

The rearrangement joins TRBV7-6 to TRBJ2-3; tentatively, D is TRBD2 (5 bases). Per the germline V gene, CDR1 is SGHVS and CDR2 is FNYEAQ. Trimming took 5 bases from V and 1 from J, leaving 13 bases between them. The CDR3 is 15 amino acids. The CDR3 DNA follows: TGTGCCAGCAGCCTAGTGGGCGGGCGCACAGATACGCAGTATTTT. It encodes CASSLVGGRTDTQYF.

About this clone: One end of the junction fails to match germline, which may point to a read error. The chain links TRBV28 to TRBJ2-1; 7 nucleotides match TRBD1. The CDR3 loop spans 11 amino acids. CDR1 and CDR2 (germline): MDHEN, SYDVKM. The CDR3 region is CASSLDRVLLF. CDR3 in DNA: TGTGCCAGCAGTCTAGACAGGGTACTGCTCTTC.

The chain has TRBV4-1 and TRBJ2-4; D unresolved. The CDR3 has 16 residues. The germline V gene has CDR1 MGHRA and CDR2 YSYEKL. The V and J ends lost 1 base and 0 bases respectively, with 10 bases between them. The CDR3 DNA reads as TGCGCCAGCAGCCAAGCCTCGTGGCTAGCCAAAAACATTCAGTACTTC. Amino acid sequence: CASSQASWLAKNIQYF.

This chain uses TRBV30 with TRBJ2-3; TRBD1 matches at 8 bases. The CDR3 loop spans 15 amino acids. J was trimmed by 4 bases and V by 3 bases; bases with no gene match: 9. The germline V gene has CDR1 GTSNPN and CDR2 SVGIG (reference sequence). CDR3 sequence reads: CAWRGDGQGADTQYF. For the CDR3, the DNA is TGTGCCTGGAGGGGGGATGGACAGGGCGCAGATACGCAGTATTTT.

The chain is built from TRBV29-1 and TRBJ2-7; 13 positions match TRBD2. The V segment lost 8 bases and the J segment 5 bases; nucleotides outside the gene matches: 6. CDR1 SQVTM and CDR2 ANQGSEA come from the germline V gene. The CDR3 has 13 residues. Written as DNA, the CDR3 is TGCAGCATTTGTGGGACTAGCGGGAACGAGCAGTACTTC. This gives the protein CSICGTSGNEQYF.

The chain employs TRBV5-1 and TRBJ2-7; D unclear. Per germline, CDR1 SGHRS and CDR2 YFSETQ. This CDR3 has 11 amino acids. Trimming shortened V by 1 base and J by 5 bases, and 4 bases separated the two germline ends. The DNA for the CDR3 is TGCGCCAGCAGCTTGCTCCACGAGCAGTACTTC. Residues: CASSLLHEQYF. Looking up the rest from reference TRBV5-1 and TRBJ2-7 gives the full variable domain: KAGVTQTPRYLIKTRGQQVTLSCSPISGHRSVSWYQQTPGQGLQFLFEYFSETQRNKGNFPGRFSGRQFSNSRSEMNVSTLELGDSALYLCASSLLHEQYFGPGTRLTVT.

This rearrangement joins TRBV13 to TRBJ2-7, with D possibly TRBD2 on 6 matching bases. Looked up from germline, CDR1 is PRHDT and CDR2 is FYEKMQ (reference sequence). The CDR3 totals 15 residues. Deletions cut 5 bases from V and 0 bases from J, with 14 bases between. The CDR3 DNA follows: TGTGCCAGCAGCGCACTTCCTAGCGCCTCCTACGAGCAGTACTTC. Translating it yields CASSALPSASYEQYF. The entire variable domain, with the rest obtained from reference TRBV13 and TRBJ2-7, is as follows: AAGVIQSPRHLIKEKRETATLKCYPIPRHDTVYWYQQGPGQDPQFLISFYEKMQSDKGSIPDRFSAQQFSDYHSELNMSSLELGDSALYFCASSALPSASYEQYFGPGTRLTVT.